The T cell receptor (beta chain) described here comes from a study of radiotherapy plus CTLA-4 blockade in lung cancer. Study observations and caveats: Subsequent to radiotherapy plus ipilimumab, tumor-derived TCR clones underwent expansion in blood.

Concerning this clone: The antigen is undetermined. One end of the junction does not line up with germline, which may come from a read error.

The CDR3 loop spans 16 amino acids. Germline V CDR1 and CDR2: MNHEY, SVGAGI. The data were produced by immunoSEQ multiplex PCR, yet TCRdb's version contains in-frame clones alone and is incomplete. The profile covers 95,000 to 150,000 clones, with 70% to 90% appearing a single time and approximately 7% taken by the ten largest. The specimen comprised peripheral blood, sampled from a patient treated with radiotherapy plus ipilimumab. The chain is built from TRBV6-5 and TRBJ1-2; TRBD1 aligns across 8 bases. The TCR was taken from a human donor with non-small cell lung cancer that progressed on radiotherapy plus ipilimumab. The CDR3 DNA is TGTGCCGGCAGTTACAATCGGGCAGGGGGCTACGATGGCTACACCTTC. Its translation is CAGSYNRAGGYDGYTF.